This T cell receptor beta chain was captured in a study of cytomegalovirus exposure and HLA in healthy donors. Study-wide context: There were approximately 400 genotyped donors. Of these, roughly 82% fell in the genetic ancestry cluster associated with self-reported Caucasian donors.

Primers: 60 Vbeta forward and 13 Jbeta reverse. TCRdb keeps only in-frame clones here, not all; method: immunoSEQ multiplex PCR. The top ten hold less than 3% of the sample, which has under 70,000 clones, 77% seen once. Study-level findings and limits: Earlier analysis yielded a pattern in which most TCR beta V segments were productive about 87% or about 30% of the time. Associated with cytomegalovirus, according to the listing, were around 160 TCR beta chains. Later findings reportedly placed an Asian-associated ancestry cluster below the roughly 660-donor mean for N-insertions.

The CDR3 is made up of 15 amino acids. Germline V gives CDR1 SGDLS, CDR2 YYNGEE. V shed 4 bases and J shed 0 bases, with 14 bases lying between them. Notes on this clone: What it binds is not known.

Sequenced sample: PBMCs. The J gene is TRBJ2-7, the V gene TRBV9, with TRBD1 as a possible D gene (6 bases). This clonotype originated in a female donor in good health and CMV-seronegative. The CDR3 spells CASSPRQGNSYEQYF. The CDR3 nucleotides read TGTGCCAGCAGCCCCCGGCAGGGGAACTCCTACGAGCAGTACTTC.